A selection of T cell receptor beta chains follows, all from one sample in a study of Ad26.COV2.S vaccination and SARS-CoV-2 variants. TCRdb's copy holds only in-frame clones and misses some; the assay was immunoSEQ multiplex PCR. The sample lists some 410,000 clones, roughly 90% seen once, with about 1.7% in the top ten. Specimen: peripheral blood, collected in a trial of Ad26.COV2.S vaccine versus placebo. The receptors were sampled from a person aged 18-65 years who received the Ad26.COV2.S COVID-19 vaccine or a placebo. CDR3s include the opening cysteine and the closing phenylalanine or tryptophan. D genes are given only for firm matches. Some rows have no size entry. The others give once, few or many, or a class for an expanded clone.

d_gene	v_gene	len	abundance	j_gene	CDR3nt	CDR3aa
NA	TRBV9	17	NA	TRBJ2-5	TGTGCCAGCAGCCCCTTAGGGGGCCTAGCGTTGGAAGAGACCCAGTACTTC	CASSPLGGLALEETQYF
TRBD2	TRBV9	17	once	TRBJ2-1	TGTGCCAGCAGCGTACGACTAGCGGGGGACCCCCCCAATGAGCAGTTCTTC	CASSVRLAGDPPNEQFF
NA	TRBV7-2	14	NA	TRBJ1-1	TGTGCCAGCAGCTTAGAGGGGGTGAACACTGAAGCTTTCTTT	CASSLEGVNTEAFF
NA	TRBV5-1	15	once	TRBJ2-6	TGCGCCAGCAGCTTGGAGGGGTCTGGGGCCAACGTCCTGACTTTC	CASSLEGSGANVLTF
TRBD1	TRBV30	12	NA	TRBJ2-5	TGTGCCTGGACGACAGGGGCCGAGACCCAGTACTTC	CAWTTGAETQYF
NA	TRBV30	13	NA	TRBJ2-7	TGTGCCTGGAGTGTACGGACAGGCCCGGGGGTGCACTTC	CAWSVRTGPGVHF
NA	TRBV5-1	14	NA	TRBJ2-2	TGCGCCAGCAGCTTAGCACAGAACACCGGGGAGCTGTTTTTT	CASSLAQNTGELFF
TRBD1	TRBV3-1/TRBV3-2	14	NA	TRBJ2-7	TGTGCCAGCAGCCAAACAGGGGGCTTTGACGAGCAGTACTTC	CASSQTGGFDEQYF
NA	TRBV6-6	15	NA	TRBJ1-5	TGTGCCAGCAGTTTCAACGCAATAGGCAATCAGCCCCAGCATTTT	CASSFNAIGNQPQHF
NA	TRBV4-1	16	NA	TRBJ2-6	TGCGCCAGCAGCCAAGTAGGGGGGGTAGGCGCCAACGTCCTGACTTTC	CASSQVGGVGANVLTF
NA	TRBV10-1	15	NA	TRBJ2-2	TGCGCCAGCAGTGATGGGGAAAAATACACCGGGGAGCTGTTTTTT	CASSDGEKYTGELFF
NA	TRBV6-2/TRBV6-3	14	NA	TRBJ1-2	TGTGCCAGCAGTTACTCTTCAGGGCCCTATGGCTACACCTTC	CASSYSSGPYGYTF
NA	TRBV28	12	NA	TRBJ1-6	TGTGCCAGCAGTTTATTAAATTCACCCCTCCACTTT	CASSLLNSPLHF
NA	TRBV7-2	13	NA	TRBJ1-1	TGTGCCAGCAGCTATTCGGGGGGAACTGAAGCTTTCTTT	CASSYSGGTEAFF
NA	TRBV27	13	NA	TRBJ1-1	TGTGCCAGCAGTTTTTGGGGGAACACTGAAGCTTTCTTT	CASSFWGNTEAFF
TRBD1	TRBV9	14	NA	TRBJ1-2	TGTGCCAGCAGCGTAGCAGGGGGCGTTCCTGGCTACACCTTC	CASSVAGGVPGYTF
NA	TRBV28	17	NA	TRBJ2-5	TGTGCCAGCAGTTTATTGTTCCGGGCAGGAGATCAAGAGACCCAGTACTTC	CASSLLFRAGDQETQYF
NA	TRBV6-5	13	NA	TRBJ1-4	TGTGCCAGCCGACGGACGGCTAATGAAAAACTGTTTTTT	CASRRTANEKLFF
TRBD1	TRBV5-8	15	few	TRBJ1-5	TGTGCCAGCAGCGGCTTCCGGGACAGGGATCAGCCCCAGCATTTT	CASSGFRDRDQPQHF
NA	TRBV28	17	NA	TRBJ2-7	TGTGCCAGCAGTTTAGGACCATGGACGGAAAGCTCCTACGAGCAGTACTTC	CASSLGPWTESSYEQYF
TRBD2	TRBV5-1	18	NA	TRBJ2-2	TGCGCCAGCAGCTTGGTGCTAGCGGGTCCTGGGGACACCGGGGAGCTGTTTTTT	CASSLVLAGPGDTGELFF
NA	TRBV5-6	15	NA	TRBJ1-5	TGTGCCAGCAGCTTCTCTTCGGGGAGCGGTCAGCCCCAGCATTTT	CASSFSSGSGQPQHF
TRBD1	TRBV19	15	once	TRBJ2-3	TGTGCCAGTAGTCCCGGGACAGGGGGCACAGATACGCAGTATTTT	CASSPGTGGTDTQYF
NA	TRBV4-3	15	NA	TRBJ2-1	TGCGCCAGCAGCCAAGATTACCCTAGCTACAATGAGCAGTTCTTC	CASSQDYPSYNEQFF
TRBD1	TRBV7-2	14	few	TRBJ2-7	TGTGCCAGCAGCTTCGGGACAGGGCACTACGAGCAGTACTTC	CASSFGTGHYEQYF
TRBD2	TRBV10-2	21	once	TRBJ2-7	TGCGCCAGCAGTGAGTCAGTTTGGGGAAATAGCGGGGGGCAGAGCTCCTACGAGCAGTACTTC	CASSESVWGNSGGQSSYEQYF
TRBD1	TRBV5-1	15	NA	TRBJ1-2	TGCGCCAGCAGCTTGCGGACAGGGGGCGCCTATGGCTACACCTTC	CASSLRTGGAYGYTF
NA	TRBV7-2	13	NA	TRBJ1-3	TGTGCCAGCAGGCCTGGTGGTGGAAACACCATATATTTT	CASRPGGGNTIYF
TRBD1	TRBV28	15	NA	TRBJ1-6	TGTGCCAGCAGCGAAGAACGGGGACAGTATTCACCCCTCCACTTT	CASSEERGQYSPLHF
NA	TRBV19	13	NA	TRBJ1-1	TGTGCCAGTACCCACCGAGAGAACACTGAAGCTTTCTTT	CASTHRENTEAFF
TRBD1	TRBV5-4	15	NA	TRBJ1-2	TGTGCCAGCAGCTCGCCCGACAGGGAAGTCGATGGCTACACCTTC	CASSSPDREVDGYTF
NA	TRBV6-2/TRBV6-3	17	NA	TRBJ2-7	TGTGCCAGCAGTTCCAGGGGGGACTGGAGGGAGAGGGATGAGCAGTACTTC	CASSSRGDWRERDEQYF